This TCR beta chain originates from a study of blood T cell repertoires in COVID-19. The data were produced by immunoSEQ multiplex PCR, yet TCRdb's version contains in-frame clones alone and is incomplete. The top ten clones hold less than 3% of a sample with some 290,000 clones, approximately 80% of them seen once. There are a few counts of this clone. CDR1 and CDR2 from the germline V gene are WNHNN and SYGVQD (reference sequence). The CDR3 spans 13 residues. V gave up 8 bases and J gave up 0 bases, with 7 bases separating them. The rearrangement uses TRBV10-1 and TRBJ2-2, with D possibly matching TRBD2 (5 bases). Sequenced: peripheral blood. This clonotype was sampled from a woman aged 60-70 years with active or convalescent COVID-19. The CDR3 loop is CASQDSNTGELFF. CDR3 DNA: TGCGCCAGCCAGGACTCGAACACCGGGGAGCTGTTTTTT.